This entry concerns a single T cell receptor beta chain. This clonotype has only a few counts. Its antigen is unknown. Base qualities are not recorded, but no much larger clone differs from it by a single base. The 40 or so donors, aged about 6 to 100 years, were systemically healthy Caucasian individuals from Russia. Ten milliliters of peripheral blood were drawn from each donor into EDTA-treated Vacutainer tubes. Ficoll-Paque density-gradient centrifugation was used to isolate PBMCs, with at least 6.5 million per sample. Trizol reagent was used to extract total RNA from PBMCs, with at least 5.5 micrograms per sample. For every donor, flow cytometry on a PBMC aliquot measured the percentage of naive CD45RAhigh/CD27high T cells. V loses 7 bases, J loses 0 bases, and the germline ends lie 9 bases apart. From cysteine to phenylalanine, the CDR3 is 14 amino acids long. The entry retains the CDR3 DNA only, 42 bases that are in frame from base 1. Reading the germline V gene (reference sequence) gives CDR1 MNHNY and CDR2 SVGAGI.

The data were taken from a study of blood T cells in healthy people across ages (dated by TCRdb to the mid-2010s). Background on the whole study: In model experiments, template switching captured about one uniquely barcoded TCR beta cDNA molecule for every two T cells. Using deep sequencing normalized with unique cDNA molecular identifiers, the study measured how TCR beta repertoire diversity changes with age. The donors were split into four age groups: young (average about 15 years), middle-aged (about 40), aged (around 67) and long-lived (about 82). To avoid experimental bias, donors of different ages were spread randomly across the sequencing lanes. Two additional independent replicas of 1 million unique cDNA reads from the same blood draw were analyzed for two donors (one aged 18 to 30 and one aged 80 or older). Results the study describes overall, beyond this receptor: Conclusive comparison of naive and antigen-experienced compartments was prevented by the profiling of bulk unsorted PBMCs. A strong correlation was found between observed TCR beta diversity and the percentage of naive T cells measured by flow cytometry. Compared with the aged group, the long-lived group had more naive CD4+ T cells, fewer expanded clones and increased TCR diversity, a pattern suggesting age selection. Donor CMV infection status was unknown, potentially confounding age-related changes in expanded clonotypes. As age increased, observed TCR beta diversity per million T cells dropped in a roughly linear way, and a significant reduction was already evident by age around 41. Estimates of total diversity from one million sequenced T cells were regarded as lower bounds and underestimates.

Libraries were prepared through 5' RACE. TCRdb names Illumina HiSeq 2500 as the instrument used. The second PCR ran for roughly 7 to 12 cycles and used a J-beta primer mix along with a sample-barcoded 5' primer. A unique molecular identifier was introduced onto each TCR beta cDNA molecule by a template-switch 5' adaptor carrying 12 random nucleotides. At least 3 million CDR3-containing paired-end reads were obtained from each sample. First-strand cDNA was synthesized from all RNA with the Mint cDNA synthesis kit, primed by a TRBC-specific oligonucleotide. After uracil-DNA glycosylase treatment, a first 18-cycle PCR used universal primers M1SS and BC2_uni_R on all cDNA. In the paper's pipeline: Normalization of each sample was performed by random selection of 1 million high-quality reads, each carrying a distinct molecular identifier. Reads sharing molecular identifiers were discarded rather than binned into consensus sequences. MiTCR, run with a Q25 quality threshold and the strictest error-elimination algorithm, handled CDR3 identification, clonotype clustering and error correction. A nonparametric unseen species model with Euler transformation was used to estimate a lower bound on total TCR beta diversity. TCRdb ran its own pipeline on the public reads, namely fastp trimming at Q25 and MiXCR clone calling, and kept in-frame beta chains. Each CDR3 protein gets just one entry, which takes the most common genes and DNA from the rows behind it. In this record, the V and J calls reflect TCRdb's handling and not the investigators' own analysis. The sample records 550,000 to 750,000 distinct CDR3 sequences, 20% to 25% of which are singletons. The top ten constitute roughly 3.6% of the sample.

This TCR derives from a man between 70 and 80 years old in good health. The chain is made from TRBV6-6 and TRBJ1-4; no D segment can be confidently identified. Sequenced material: blood. The nucleotides read TGTGCCAGCACCGAGAGAGCAACTAATGAAAAACTGTTTTTT. It translates to CASTERATNEKLFF.